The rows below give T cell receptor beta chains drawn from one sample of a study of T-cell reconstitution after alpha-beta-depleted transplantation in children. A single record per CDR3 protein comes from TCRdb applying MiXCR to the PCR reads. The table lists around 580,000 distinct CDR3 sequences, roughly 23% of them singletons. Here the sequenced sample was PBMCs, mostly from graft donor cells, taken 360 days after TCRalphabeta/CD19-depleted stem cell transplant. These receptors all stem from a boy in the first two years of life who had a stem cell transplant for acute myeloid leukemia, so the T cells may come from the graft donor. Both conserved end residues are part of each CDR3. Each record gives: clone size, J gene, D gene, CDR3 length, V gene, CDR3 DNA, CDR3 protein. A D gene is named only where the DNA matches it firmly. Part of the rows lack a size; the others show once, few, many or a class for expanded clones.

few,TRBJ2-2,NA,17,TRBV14,TGTGCCAGCAGCCAAGATTTGTCACTAGCTGCCTCGGGGGAGCTGTTTTTT,CASSQDLSLAASGELFF
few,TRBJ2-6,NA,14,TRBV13,TGTGCCAGCAGCTCCCGCGATGGGGCCAACGTCCTGACTTTC,CASSSRDGANVLTF
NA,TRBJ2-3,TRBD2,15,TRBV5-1,TGCGCCAGCAGCTTGCAGCGGGGGGGCAGAGATACGCAGTATTTT,CASSLQRGGRDTQYF
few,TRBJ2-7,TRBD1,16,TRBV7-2,TGTGCCAGCAGCTTAGGGTCCGCGGGACAGGGCTACGAGCAGTACTTC,CASSLGSAGQGYEQYF
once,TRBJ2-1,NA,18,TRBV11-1,TGTGCCAGCAGCCCGGCGGGACCGACAGGTGTCCTATCGGCGGAGCAGTTCTTC,CASSPAGPTGVLSAEQFF
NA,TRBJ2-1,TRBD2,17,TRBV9,TGTGCCAGCAGCCCCCGGCCACTAGTTATGGCGGGGGGTGAGCAGTTCTTC,CASSPRPLVMAGGEQFF
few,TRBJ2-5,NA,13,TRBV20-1,TGCAGTGCTAGGGAGGGATACTTAGAGACCCAGTACTTC,CSAREGYLETQYF
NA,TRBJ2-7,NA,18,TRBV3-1,TGTGCCAGCAGCCCTGAAAGACGTAGCCGGAGCGGACCCTACGAGCAGTACTTC,CASSPERRSRSGPYEQYF
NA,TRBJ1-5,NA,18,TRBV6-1,TGTGCCAGCAGTCGCAGTCCCGGGACTTTCCCCAGCAATCAGCCCCAGCATTTT,CASSRSPGTFPSNQPQHF
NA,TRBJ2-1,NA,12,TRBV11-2,TGTGCCAGCAGCTTAGTGGTCGGTGAGCAGTTCTTC,CASSLVVGEQFF
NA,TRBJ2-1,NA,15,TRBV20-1,TGCAGTGCTAGAGATGAGGTGGGCCCCTACAATGAGCAGTTCTTC,CSARDEVGPYNEQFF
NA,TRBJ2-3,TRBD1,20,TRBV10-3,TGTGCCATCAGTACTAACCCGGGACAGGGACTTTCAACTAGCACAGATACGCAGTATTTT,CAISTNPGQGLSTSTDTQYF
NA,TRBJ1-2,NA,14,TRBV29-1,TGCAGCGACTGGGGTGCCCCTCCGTCCGATGGCTACACCTTC,CSDWGAPPSDGYTF
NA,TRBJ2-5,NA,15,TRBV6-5,TGTGCCAGCAGTTTCAGGGGGGCCCCTCAAGAGACCCAGTACTTC,CASSFRGAPQETQYF
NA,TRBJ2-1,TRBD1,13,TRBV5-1,TGCGCCAGCGGGACAGGGACGGGCAATGAGCAGTTCTTC,CASGTGTGNEQFF
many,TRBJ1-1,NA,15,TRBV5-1,TGCGCCAGCAGCTTAGGGGACCGCCGGAACACTGAAGCTTTCTTT,CASSLGDRRNTEAFF
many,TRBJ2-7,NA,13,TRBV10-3,TGTGCCATCAGTGAGTCTAGGGACGACGAGCAGTACTTC,CAISESRDDEQYF
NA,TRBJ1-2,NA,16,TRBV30,TGTGCCTGGAGTTTTGGACACTACTTTGATAACTATGGCTACACCTTC,CAWSFGHYFDNYGYTF